This T cell receptor beta chain was recovered during a study of cytomegalovirus exposure and HLA in healthy donors (dated by TCRdb to the late 2010s). For the wider study: According to an earlier analysis of several hundred of the donors, 150 million to 200 million T cells yielded 117 million unique TCR beta sequences and about 280 Gb of sequence data. The study profiled the T cell repertoires of about 720 subjects by immunosequencing and related them to cytomegalovirus serostatus. High-throughput TCR immunosequencing, statistical association of individual TCRs with disease status, and machine learning were combined to predict cytomegalovirus infection status. All discovery cohort repertoires had been generated on a single sequencing platform. A handful of DR-DQ haplotypes were handled as single units for association and clustering because linkage in the cohort was strong. In a later analysis, previously published TCR beta repertoires from several hundred donors were re-analyzed and high-resolution HLA genotyping was added so that TCR occurrence patterns could be studied. The later analysis used no new phenotypic data to find candidate immune exposures, relying instead on TCR beta sequences and their occurrence across donors. In an earlier analysis of a few hundred of the donors, high-throughput TCR beta sequencing was used to judge whether each TCR beta V gene segment behaved as functional or pseudogenic. In addition to the first cohort of approximately 670 subjects, a separate validation cohort of 120 different subjects was used. Alongside the repertoire data, information on donor age, sex, ethnicity and CMV serostatus was compiled. On average, 235,054 unique TCR beta nucleotide sequences were sequenced per donor among several hundred genotyped donors of the cohort, with 15% to 20% of those sequences being non-productive. A later genetic analysis took genome-wide SNP genotypes for about three fifths of the 666 donors and used that subset as a discovery cohort. Of the 350 to 400 genotyped donors, about 84% fell in the genetic ancestry cluster associated with self-reported Caucasian donors. Class I and class II HLA loci were covered by the typing at four-digit resolution. An early release that covered 500 to 800 HLA-typed donors contained 300 to 350 gigabases of sequencing data and 80 million or so unique TCR sequences. Typing coverage differed by locus: A, B, C, DRB1 and DQB1 were typed in about 620-630 donors, DQA1 in 522, DPA1 in over 600, and DPB1 in around 490. The aim of the study was to test whether cataloging public T cell receptors could identify signatures of past pathogen exposure. Here is what the overall study found, with its caveats: Roughly uniform sequencing depth across donors was assumed in presence/absence analyses, although this assumption may not hold. Linkage disequilibrium might explain the correlated functional status among segregating V segments, but an unknown experimental factor could not be ruled out. In this cohort, only TCR beta chains were sequenced, and detectable features were limited by the absence of alpha or paired-chain data. In the study, roughly 160 TCR beta chains were listed as associated with cytomegalovirus. In a later analysis, HLA-associated TCR beta chains showed more clonal expansion and lower generation probabilities than non-associated chains that were equally common. Across donors, most TCR sequences were observed very rarely, whereas some public TCRs were present in many individuals. A cluster of highly shared sequence variants was judged likely to be a technical artifact of the sequencing pipeline. Because counts were too low, approximately 18 rarely observed V segments, including chromosome 9 orphons, were excluded from the earlier analysis of 587 of the donors. According to a later analysis, most CMV-associated TCR beta chains appeared to be HLA-restricted, and the HLA associations seemed to be driven largely by CMV exposure. The classifier was reported to diagnose cytomegalovirus status with high specificity and sensitivity in both the original and validation cohorts. In a later genetic analysis, fewer N-insertions in productive TCRs were reported among donors in an Asian-associated ancestry cluster than the 666-donor mean. Strong co-occurrence of HLA alleles, especially DR and DQ, made assigning TCR associations to individual alleles difficult. A later genetic analysis associated a missense DCLRE1C variant with V-gene and J-gene trimming of TCR beta chains, and an independent cohort replicated the association. A further reported finding was that TCR beta sequences accurately predicted the HLA-A and HLA-B alleles for most subjects in the first cohort. Immune exposure information for the cohort was limited to CMV serostatus. According to a later analysis, parvovirus B19, influenza, CMV and Epstein-Barr virus appeared linked to several top co-occurrence clusters. At a false discovery rate of 0.05, a later analysis linked under 20,000 TCR beta sequences to specific HLA alleles. In a later analysis, the rate of TCR association differed among HLA loci, with DRB1 alleles having the most associated TCRs and HLA-C alleles having the fewest. A few of the identified cytomegalovirus-associated TCR beta chains were confirmed in vitro to be specific for cytomegalovirus antigens. The authors suggested that the approach could potentially be extended to other disease states and immunological phenotypes. An earlier analysis of approximately 600 of the donors showed that most TCR beta V segments appeared in productive rearrangements either about 90% or about 30% of the time, which broadly matched IMGT annotations. Some IMGT-functional V segments, including TRBV6-2 and TRBV6-3, could not be told apart with the 87-base-pair reads, so those segments were excluded. Because some donors lacked HLA typing at each locus, the association tests relied only on the typed subset.

The germline V gene supplies CDR1 SGHVS and CDR2 FQNEAQ. The CDR3 goes from the cysteine to the phenylalanine over 17 residues. CDR3 DNA only is kept here, 51 bases in frame from base 1. Between the V and J ends, shortened by 0 bases and 7 bases respectively, the junction contains 21 bases. The cohort consisted of hundreds of healthy bone marrow donors. At the time of sampling, all cohort members were nominally healthy, though unrecorded immune exposures were likely present. The donor tested CMV seronegative and was one of the 352 seronegative cohort members. A peripheral blood sample was collected from each donor, and TCR beta sequencing was performed on peripheral blood mononuclear cells. Genomic DNA extraction from the blood cell samples was performed with the Qiagen DNeasy Blood Extraction Kit. This clone was found once. Its target antigen remains unknown. Nothing much larger sits one base from this clone, and base qualities are not available.

To prepare the library, the immunoSEQ multiplex PCR assay was applied. The multiplex PCR relied on a mix of 60 forward primers for TCR Vbeta segments and 13 reverse primers for TCR Jbeta segments. A multiplex PCR assay on genomic DNA amplified the CDR3 region of rearranged TCR beta genes. The Illumina HiSeq System was used to sequence the amplified TCR beta libraries as 87-base-pair reads. The authors' analysis ran thus. Across the 700 or so repertoires, a later analysis counted approximately 83 million unique TCR beta chains, roughly 11 million of which were shared by at least two donors. Raw reads were error-corrected and collapsed into unique sequences by a nearest-neighbor algorithm in which closely related sequences were merged to remove PCR and sequencing errors. Alignment of CDR3 sequences to IMGT reference sequences was used to assign V, D and J gene segments. For a sequence to be retained, a match of at least six nucleotides to both a V gene segment and a J gene segment was required. A rearrangement counted as productive if the CDR3 had no stop codons and remained in frame with V and J, and every other rearrangement counted as non-productive. CDR3 was defined according to IMGT convention as the region running from the second conserved V-encoded cysteine to the conserved J-encoded phenylalanine. The earlier analysis of about 640 of the donors excluded any sequence lacking an unambiguous match to a single V gene segment. In an earlier analysis of 450 to 700 of the donors, V segments were called functional above 56.7% productive rearrangements and were called segregating when the between-donor standard deviation exceeded 5%. A statistical classification framework was built to diagnose cytomegalovirus status from the catalog of TCR beta chain sequences. In a later analysis, TCR nucleotide sequences were compared against IMGT/GENE-DB human TR gene sequences so that V and J genes could be assigned. The TCRdist pipeline was used in a later analysis to assign CDR3 sequences and most-parsimonious VDJ recombination scenarios. A later analysis defined each TCR beta chain by its CDR3 amino acid sequence plus V-gene family, and excluded reads lacking a unique V-gene family. To address suspected cross-contamination and a sequencing artifact, a later analysis removed a few hundred highly shared, low-generation-probability nucleotide sequences. A later analysis calculated a clonal expansion index for each public chain from normalized within-repertoire ranks of inferred template counts. In a later analysis, generation probabilities were computed using a VDJ recombination model fitted to out-of-frame rearrangements, and the results were checked against IGoR. In a later analysis, TCR-TCR, TCR-HLA and TCR-CMV co-occurrence was scored with hypergeometric tests, and a repertoire-size bias correction was applied to TCR pairs. A later analysis estimated false discovery rates by permuting HLA or CMV assignments 20 times. In a later analysis, co-occurring TCRs were grouped using DBSCAN, with TCRdist sequence similarity added in when clustering inside HLA-allele-positive subsets. Repertoires with fewer than 30,000 or more than 120,000 public chains were left out of co-occurrence clustering, as were a handful of repertoires with anomalous nucleotide sharing. Entries here come from immuneACCESS through TCRdb and include only in-frame sequences with V and J called. Some clones fail to appear in such tables; in the studies checked, an unresolved V gene covers under half of the shortfall, and the cause of the remainder is unknown. V and J calls and clone size are as listed in that table; D and trimming were resolved from the DNA. The sample table holds some 140,000 clones, of which approximately 80% were seen once. The biggest ten clones account for 1.5% of the sample.

The rearranged chain carries TRBV7-8 and TRBJ1-2; TRBD1 is possibly the D segment (6 matching bases). The sequenced sample consisted of PBMCs. The clonotype was recovered from a woman aged 18-29 years in good health and CMV-seronegative. In nucleotides, the sequence is TGTGCCAGCAGCTTAGCGGGTAGACGAGGGGGACGGGTTGGCTACACCTTC. It specifies CASSLAGRRGGRVGYTF.